This T cell receptor (beta chain) came from a study of beta chain features in type 1 diabetes. On this clone: What it binds is unknown.

Trimming cost V 7 bases and J 4 bases, with 25 bases left between them. Germline loops: CDR1 SNHLY, CDR2 FYNNEI. The CDR3 runs 17 residues. Sequenced material consisted of expressed TCRB transcripts (all of the isolated RNA was reverse transcribed). The protocol was immunoSEQ multiplex PCR, while the TCRdb copy is restricted to in-frame clones and leaves out a portion. The repertoire has about 660,000 clones, over 13% of them found once; the top ten carry less than 0.04%. Whole-study findings and limits: Within each of all four CD4+ subsets, Type 1 diabetes patients had TCRB CDR3s that were moderately but significantly shorter.

The chain has TRBV2 and TRBJ1-1, with D maybe TRBD1 (6 bases). Source material: naive CD4+ T cells from blood. The receptor's source is a man aged 18 to 30 with type 1 diabetes. The CDR3 region has the DNA TGTGCCAGCACCGAAAGTTTATCGAGTGGGGGCGGCACTGAAGCTTTCTTT. It is translated as CASTESLSSGGGTEAFF.